The rows below give T cell receptor beta chains drawn from one sample of a study of blood T cell repertoires in COVID-19. This table comes from immunoSEQ multiplex PCR, and its TCRdb copy is limited to in-frame clones, with some not included. The sample lists 150,000 to 200,000 clones; approximately 90% were seen once. Sequencing was done on a sample of peripheral blood. The source of these receptors is a woman in her seventies with COVID-19, enrolled during active disease. The conserved cysteine and the conserved F or W are not part of the CDR3 here. The order of the fields is V gene, CDR3 protein.

>TRBV5-1
ASSLSGYGNQPQH
>TRBV3-1/TRBV3-2
ASSPGTGGFGANVLT
>TRBV27
ASSSGLADLNEQF
>TRBV28
ASSGDRGIGNQPQH
>TRBV10-3
AIRRTSGSNDEQF
>TRBV28
ASSPGTGGYQPQH
>TRBV10-3
AINRDRAQETQY
>TRBV28
ASSLPDRRNTEAF
>TRBV19
ASTTSLAGGSNTQY
>TRBV18
ASSPLGNTEAF
>TRBV7-2
ASSLVAAAVGHT
>TRBV19
ASSIEGRGISQPQH
>TRBV28
ASSPPDRGAEAF
>TRBV3-1/TRBV3-2
ASSQDNTLLAKNIQY
>TRBV3-1/TRBV3-2
ASSQGGLVETQY
>TRBV7-2
ASSLQGLAGGIGGQY
>TRBV24-1
ATSDIASGLENTQY
>TRBV6-2/TRBV6-3
ASSSPGIDTEAF
>TRBV2
ASSEAGGRTYNEQF
>TRBV7-3
ASSLNPGGYGEAF
>TRBV18
ASSPITGYGYT
>TRBV6-5
AGGRPAYEQY
>TRBV28
ASTDWREGETQY
>TRBV9
ASSVASSGPRETQY
>TRBV7-8
ASSLYGNQPQH
>TRBV5-4
ASSPGQTYEQY
>TRBV7-3
ASSPGVGNSPLH
>TRBV18
ASSPLSSGRATGELF
>TRBV6-5
ASSPTFSSYEQY
>TRBV5-4
ASSLAIENEQY
>TRBV9
ASSDGTGSQPQH
>TRBV7-3
ASSQGAGEYNEQF
>TRBV19
ASSITGGQGGNGYT
>TRBV19
ASSTQVEAF
>TRBV28
ASIAGYEQY
>TRBV30
AWSLTGNEQF
>TRBV7-2
ASSLESTTSTDTQY
>TRBV5-1
ASSLALGAYGYT
>TRBV27
ASSLEQGGSPLH
>TRBV28
ASQGWYGYT
>TRBV7-2
ASRPSGLTIYEQY
>TRBV5-1
ASSSGTSGMADTQY
>TRBV6-5
ASWAPGAYEQY
>TRBV5-1
ASSLTNTYEQY
>TRBV28
ASKPGLAGPGELF
>TRBV28
ASSLPGGGQY
>TRBV7-3
ASSLNAENTEAF
>TRBV6-1
ASSDHAGVYTGELF
>TRBV30
AWRLPGTGSTEAF
>TRBV28
ASSLLGGVGSYEQY
>TRBV29-1
SVPGLSGTQY
>TRBV19
ASTPRQGNQPQH
>TRBV5-6
ASSLARQGANSPLH
>TRBV4-3
ASSQGRVGAENSPLH
>TRBV19
ASSPGQMTTNEKLF
>TRBV15
ATSLGGNYNEQF
>TRBV7-2
ASSLVGGARTEAF
>TRBV6-2/TRBV6-3
ASSYLAGVYEQY
>TRBV19
ASSQLPYHDRPYEQY